One and the same sample provided the 10 T cell receptor beta chains below, sequenced in a study of cytomegalovirus exposure and HLA in healthy donors. It was with 60 Vbeta and 13 Jbeta primers that the PCR ran. Libraries were prepared by immunoSEQ multiplex PCR; TCRdb keeps only in-frame clonotypes and omits some of them. The repertoire includes 120,000 to 150,000 clones, roughly 80% of them detected once, and about 2% sits in the top ten. Sequencing was carried out using PBMCs. Every receptor here comes from a woman between 40 and 55 years old in good health and CMV-seronegative.

The J gene is TRBJ2-1, the V gene TRBV9; no firm D call. The germline V gene has CDR1 SGDLS and CDR2 YYNGEE. V lost 4 bases, J lost 6 bases, and 11 bases lay in between. The CDR3 spans 13 residues. The CDR3 sequence is CASSLRSGNEQFF. CDR3 sequence (DNA): TGTGCCAGCAGCCTCCGGTCGGGCAATGAGCAGTTCTTC.

The chain links TRBV5-1 to TRBJ2-2; 12 bases match TRBD2. The CDR3 is made up of 17 amino acids. From germline, CDR1 is SGHRS and CDR2 YFSETQ. Losses at the gene ends were 1 base for V and 6 bases for J; bases not matched to a gene: 7. The CDR3 DNA reads TGCGCCAGCAGCTTGACTCGACTAGCGGGAGTGCCCGGGGAGCTGTTTTTT. It yields the protein CASSLTRLAGVPGELFF.

This clone occurred once. J is TRBJ2-1 and V is TRBV5-4; maybe TRBD2 (5 bases). The germline V and J ends were trimmed by 0 bases and 1 base, with 11 bases remaining between them. Germline lookup yields CDR1 SGHNT and CDR2 YYREEE (reference sequence). The CDR3 is 16 residues long. CDR3 in amino acids: CASSLGGQASYNEQFF. DNA of the CDR3: TGTGCCAGCAGCTTGGGAGGGCAGGCTTCCTACAATGAGCAGTTCTTC.

This chain connects TRBV21-1 to TRBJ1-3; no check of the table's D call, TRBD1, against the DNA was made. TRBV21-1 is an annotated pseudogene. The CDR3 covers 16 residues. The CDR3 loop is CASSSQELSPGNTIYF. The CDR3 coding sequence is TGTGCCAGCAGCTCACAGGAATTAAGCCCTGGAAACACCATATATTTT.

The chain employs TRBV7-9 and TRBJ2-5; 12 nucleotides align to TRBD1. There are 15 residues in the CDR3. Germline loops: CDR1 SEHNR, CDR2 FQNEAQ (reference sequence). V lost 2 bases to trimming and J lost 6 bases; unmatched junction nucleotides: 4. The DNA for the CDR3 is TGTGCCAGCAGCTTACCGGGACAGGGGGCAAAGACCCAGTACTTC. This gives the protein CASSLPGQGAKTQYF.

This clone was counted only a few times. This chain uses TRBV4-2 with TRBJ1-4, with TRBD1 as a possible D gene (5 bases). The V gene's germline CDR1 is LGHNA and CDR2 YNFKEQ. This CDR3 region has 13 residues. V gave up 2 bases and J gave up 12 bases, with 13 bases separating them. Written as DNA, the CDR3 is TGTGCCAGCAGCCAATTGACAGCAGAGGAACTGTTTTTT. The encoded protein is CASSQLTAEELFF.

On this clone itself: The same CDR3 is also encoded by other DNA sequences in this sample. V usage is TRBV13 and J usage is TRBJ2-5; TRBD2 matches at 15 bases. The germline CDR1 and CDR2 sequences are PRHDT and FYEKMQ (reference sequence). This CDR3 is 16 amino acids long. Unmatched junction bases numbered 6, after V lost 5 bases and J lost 5 bases. As DNA, the CDR3 is TGTGCCAGCAGCGCCAGGACTAGCGGGAGGGGGGAGACCCAGTACTTC. Translation: CASSARTSGRGETQYF. Together with reference TRBV13 and TRBJ2-5, the CDR3 gives the full variable domain: AAGVIQSPRHLIKEKRETATLKCYPIPRHDTVYWYQQGPGQDPQFLISFYEKMQSDKGSIPDRFSAQQFSDYHSELNMSSLELGDSALYFCASSARTSGRGETQYFGPGTRLLVL.

The CDR3 reads CASSERRPSTDTQYF. CDR3 bases: TGTGCCAGCAGTGAAAGGAGGCCGAGCACAGATACGCAGTATTTT. The chain links TRBV2 to TRBJ2-3; maybe TRBD2 (5 bases). CDR1 and CDR2 (germline): SNHLY, FYNNEI. This CDR3 spans 15 amino acids. Trimming pared 2 bases from V and 0 bases from J, leaving 9 bases between.

The chain uses TRBV27 and TRBJ2-3; TRBD2 agrees at 11 bases. The CDR3 runs to 16 residues. The trim removed 0 bases at V and 1 base at J, leaving 0 bases unmatched. From germline, CDR1 is MNHEY and CDR2 SMNVEV (reference sequence). The CDR3 sequence: CASSLSGLAGTDTQYF. The DNA of the CDR3 is TGTGCCAGCAGTTTATCGGGACTAGCGGGCACAGATACGCAGTATTTT.

This clone has a single count. The chain combines TRBV11-3 with TRBJ2-1; tentative D call: TRBD2 (5 bases). The CDR3 runs 15 residues. Looked up from germline, CDR1 is SGHNT and CDR2 is YENEEA. The ends were cut back, 2 bases at V and 2 bases at J, with 10 bases in the middle. The CDR3 protein is CASSLSGITYNEQFF. The CDR3 DNA reads TGTGCCAGCAGCTTAAGCGGCATTACCTACAATGAGCAGTTCTTC. The variable domain in full, completed from reference TRBV11-3 and TRBJ2-1, reads EAGVVQSPRYKIIEKKQPVAFWCNPISGHNTLYWYLQNLGQGPELLIRYENEEAVDDSQLPKDRFSAERLKGVDSTLKIQPAELGDSAVYLCASSLSGITYNEQFFGPGTRLTVL.